This is a list of T cell receptor beta chains from one sample in a study of T cell responses to AZD1222 COVID-19 vaccine. Measured with immunoSEQ multiplex PCR; TCRdb has only the in-frame clones, and not every one. The sample shows more than 150,000 clones, 90% of them seen only once. The source was peripheral blood, collected 28 days after the second AZD1222 dose. The receptors were sampled from an adult who received the AZD1222 COVID-19 vaccine. The CDR3 runs from the conserved cysteine through the conserved F or W. The order of the fields is D gene, V gene, clone size, J gene, CDR3 DNA, CDR3 protein. D genes are given only for firm matches. Size is stated for part of the rows, as once, few or many counts, or as a class when the clone is expanded.

d_call: TRBD2; v_call: TRBV4-1; clone_size: .; j_call: TRBJ2-7; cdr3_nt: TGCGCCAGCAGCCCCGGACTAGCGGGAGTCTACGAGCAGTACTTC; cdr3_aa: CASSPGLAGVYEQYF
d_call: TRBD1; v_call: TRBV5-1; clone_size: once; j_call: TRBJ1-2; cdr3_nt: TGCGCCAGCAGCACAGGGGCTGGAGGCTACACCTTC; cdr3_aa: CASSTGAGGYTF
d_call: .; v_call: TRBV28; clone_size: .; j_call: TRBJ2-1; cdr3_nt: TGTGCCAGCGGGACTTTGGGGTACAATGAGCAGTTCTTC; cdr3_aa: CASGTLGYNEQFF
d_call: TRBD2; v_call: TRBV19; clone_size: .; j_call: TRBJ2-1; cdr3_nt: TGTGCCAGTAGTCGACTAGCGGGAGGTATCAATGAGCAGTTCTTC; cdr3_aa: CASSRLAGGINEQFF
d_call: .; v_call: TRBV18; clone_size: .; j_call: TRBJ1-1; cdr3_nt: TGTGCCAGCTCGACCGGAGGGGGGAACACTGAAGCTTTCTTT; cdr3_aa: CASSTGGGNTEAFF
d_call: .; v_call: TRBV5-6; clone_size: .; j_call: TRBJ1-2; cdr3_nt: TGTGCCAGCAGCCTACTATCGGCGAGACGCGGCTACACCTTC; cdr3_aa: CASSLLSARRGYTF
d_call: .; v_call: TRBV18; clone_size: .; j_call: TRBJ2-5; cdr3_nt: TGTGCCAGCTCACCAGCGAGACAAGAGACCCAGTACTTC; cdr3_aa: CASSPARQETQYF
d_call: .; v_call: TRBV7-7; clone_size: .; j_call: TRBJ1-6; cdr3_nt: TGTGCTAGCAGCTTAGCGTCAAAAGAGGGTTCACCCCTCCACTTT; cdr3_aa: CASSLASKEGSPLHF
d_call: .; v_call: TRBV5-4; clone_size: .; j_call: TRBJ1-4; cdr3_nt: TGTGCCAGCAGCTTGAGCGGGGACGGGAGGAAAAAACTGTTTTTT; cdr3_aa: CASSLSGDGRKKLFF
d_call: .; v_call: TRBV6-2/TRBV6-3; clone_size: .; j_call: TRBJ1-2; cdr3_nt: TGTGCCAGCAGTTACAACTTCTTCAGGGTAACGATTTATGGCTACACCTTC; cdr3_aa: CASSYNFFRVTIYGYTF
d_call: .; v_call: TRBV27; clone_size: .; j_call: TRBJ2-7; cdr3_nt: TGTGCCAGCAGTTTGGGGCAGCCCTACGAGCAGTACTTC; cdr3_aa: CASSLGQPYEQYF
d_call: .; v_call: TRBV13; clone_size: .; j_call: TRBJ1-1; cdr3_nt: TGTGCCAGCAGCTTATGGGGAAGCACTGAAGCTTTCTTT; cdr3_aa: CASSLWGSTEAFF
d_call: .; v_call: TRBV5-1; clone_size: once; j_call: TRBJ1-1; cdr3_nt: TGCGCCAGCAGCTTCGAAATGGGGATGAACACTGAAGCTTTCTTT; cdr3_aa: CASSFEMGMNTEAFF
d_call: TRBD2; v_call: TRBV5-1; clone_size: .; j_call: TRBJ2-7; cdr3_nt: TGCGCCAGCAGCTTAGATAGCGGGAGAGCTCGGGAGGAGCAGTACTTC; cdr3_aa: CASSLDSGRAREEQYF
d_call: .; v_call: TRBV5-1; clone_size: once; j_call: TRBJ2-2; cdr3_nt: TGCGCCAGCAGCTTGGACGGAAGAGGGAACACCGGGGAGCTGTTTTTT; cdr3_aa: CASSLDGRGNTGELFF
d_call: .; v_call: TRBV14; clone_size: .; j_call: TRBJ1-1; cdr3_nt: TGTGCCAGCAGCCAAGCCCCCAGGGTAGGCAATGAAGCTTTCTTT; cdr3_aa: CASSQAPRVGNEAFF
d_call: .; v_call: TRBV2; clone_size: .; j_call: TRBJ1-5; cdr3_nt: TGTGCCAGCAGGAGTGGCAATCAGCCCCAGCATTTT; cdr3_aa: CASRSGNQPQHF
d_call: TRBD1; v_call: TRBV6-4; clone_size: once; j_call: TRBJ2-7; cdr3_nt: TGTGCCAGCAGGATTAACCGGACAGGGCCATTACAATCCTACGAGCAGTACTTC; cdr3_aa: CASRINRTGPLQSYEQYF
d_call: TRBD2; v_call: TRBV12-3/TRBV12-4; clone_size: .; j_call: TRBJ2-1; cdr3_nt: TGTGCCAGCAGCTGGGGAGGGGATGAGCAGTTCTTC; cdr3_aa: CASSWGGDEQFF
d_call: .; v_call: TRBV9; clone_size: .; j_call: TRBJ1-6; cdr3_nt: TGTGCCAGCACCCCCGGGACCCAGAATTCACCCCTCCACTTT; cdr3_aa: CASTPGTQNSPLHF
d_call: TRBD1; v_call: TRBV10-3; clone_size: .; j_call: TRBJ1-6; cdr3_nt: TGTGCCATCAGTGAGAGGGGTGGGGGACAGTATAATTCACCCCTCCACTTT; cdr3_aa: CAISERGGGQYNSPLHF
d_call: .; v_call: TRBV9; clone_size: few; j_call: TRBJ1-3; cdr3_nt: TGTGCCAGCAGCTTGGATGGGGGCTCTGGAAACACCATATATTTT; cdr3_aa: CASSLDGGSGNTIYF
d_call: TRBD1; v_call: TRBV5-5; clone_size: .; j_call: TRBJ2-3; cdr3_nt: TGTGCCAGCAGCCCCAGAGGGGACAGGGGGTCAGATACGCAGTATTTT; cdr3_aa: CASSPRGDRGSDTQYF
d_call: TRBD1; v_call: TRBV5-4; clone_size: once; j_call: TRBJ2-2; cdr3_nt: TGTGCCAGCAGGCAACAGGGGGCGGGCACCGGGGAGCTGTTTTTT; cdr3_aa: CASRQQGAGTGELFF
d_call: TRBD2; v_call: TRBV5-1; clone_size: .; j_call: TRBJ2-1; cdr3_nt: TGCGCCAGCAGCCACGGAGCGGGAGGTACCTCCTACAATGAGCAGTTCTTC; cdr3_aa: CASSHGAGGTSYNEQFF
d_call: .; v_call: TRBV27; clone_size: once; j_call: TRBJ2-1; cdr3_nt: TGTGCCAGCAGTTTAGGGTTATCCTACAATGAGCAGTTCTTC; cdr3_aa: CASSLGLSYNEQFF
d_call: TRBD2; v_call: TRBV20-1; clone_size: .; j_call: TRBJ2-7; cdr3_nt: TGCAGTGCTAGTCAACGGGGGGTGTACGAGCAGTACTTC; cdr3_aa: CSASQRGVYEQYF
d_call: TRBD1; v_call: TRBV28; clone_size: .; j_call: TRBJ1-2; cdr3_nt: TGTGCCAGCAGTTGGGACAGCTATGGCTACACCTTC; cdr3_aa: CASSWDSYGYTF
d_call: .; v_call: TRBV27; clone_size: .; j_call: TRBJ1-2; cdr3_nt: TGTGCCAGCAGTTTAGATGGACAGAACTATGGCTACACCTTC; cdr3_aa: CASSLDGQNYGYTF
d_call: .; v_call: TRBV11-2; clone_size: .; j_call: TRBJ2-3; cdr3_nt: TGTGCCAGCAGCATAGCCTACGGGGGGCGCACAGATACGCAGTATTTT; cdr3_aa: CASSIAYGGRTDTQYF
d_call: TRBD1; v_call: TRBV28; clone_size: .; j_call: TRBJ2-7; cdr3_nt: TGTGCCAGCATCTCCCCGGGGACAGGTTCCTACGAGCAGTACTTC; cdr3_aa: CASISPGTGSYEQYF
d_call: .; v_call: TRBV18; clone_size: .; j_call: TRBJ1-2; cdr3_nt: TGTGCCAGCTCAGAAAACGGACTCGGCGGGGGCGAGAGAGGCTACACCTTC; cdr3_aa: CASSENGLGGGERGYTF
d_call: .; v_call: TRBV10-2; clone_size: .; j_call: TRBJ1-3; cdr3_nt: TGCGCCAGCAGGGGGGACACCATATATTTT; cdr3_aa: CASRGDTIYF
d_call: .; v_call: TRBV3-1/TRBV3-2; clone_size: .; j_call: TRBJ1-5; cdr3_nt: TGTGCCAGCAGCCAATTGGGCAATCAGCCCCAGCATTTT; cdr3_aa: CASSQLGNQPQHF
d_call: TRBD1; v_call: TRBV27; clone_size: .; j_call: TRBJ1-2; cdr3_nt: TGTGCCAGCAGTACTCGGACAGGATACTATGGCTACACCTTC; cdr3_aa: CASSTRTGYYGYTF
d_call: .; v_call: TRBV13; clone_size: .; j_call: TRBJ1-1; cdr3_nt: TGTGCCAGCAGCTTTAACAGCGTGAACACTGAAGCTTTCTTT; cdr3_aa: CASSFNSVNTEAFF
d_call: TRBD2; v_call: TRBV30; clone_size: .; j_call: TRBJ2-7; cdr3_nt: TGTGCCTGGCAAGGACTAGGGGCGGCTTACGAGCAGTACTTC; cdr3_aa: CAWQGLGAAYEQYF
d_call: .; v_call: TRBV7-2; clone_size: once; j_call: TRBJ1-1; cdr3_nt: TGTGCCAGCAGCTTATGGGGGGCTGGGACTGAAGCTTTCTTT; cdr3_aa: CASSLWGAGTEAFF
d_call: .; v_call: TRBV7-9; clone_size: few; j_call: TRBJ1-3; cdr3_nt: TGTGCCAGCAGCTTATCTGGAAACACCATATATTTT; cdr3_aa: CASSLSGNTIYF
d_call: .; v_call: TRBV7-2; clone_size: .; j_call: TRBJ2-5; cdr3_nt: TGTGCCAGCAGCTTAGCGGGGGCGCAAGAGACCCAGTACTTC; cdr3_aa: CASSLAGAQETQYF
d_call: .; v_call: TRBV6-4; clone_size: .; j_call: TRBJ2-2; cdr3_nt: TGTGCCAGCAGTGACACCAACACCGGGGAGCTGTTTTTT; cdr3_aa: CASSDTNTGELFF
d_call: .; v_call: TRBV6-5; clone_size: .; j_call: TRBJ2-7; cdr3_nt: TGTGCCAGCAGCCAACAGCGCTCCTACGAGCAGTACTTC; cdr3_aa: CASSQQRSYEQYF
d_call: .; v_call: TRBV7-2; clone_size: .; j_call: TRBJ2-7; cdr3_nt: TGTGCCAGCAGCTTAGTGGGGCGAGACGAGCAGTACTTC; cdr3_aa: CASSLVGRDEQYF
d_call: .; v_call: TRBV6-1; clone_size: once; j_call: TRBJ2-7; cdr3_nt: TGTGCCAGCAGTGAAGGGGGTTCCTACGTGGGCTACGAGCAGTACTTC; cdr3_aa: CASSEGGSYVGYEQYF
d_call: .; v_call: TRBV4-1; clone_size: .; j_call: TRBJ1-5; cdr3_nt: TGCGCCAGCAGCCTAATATTTGGCCTGGACAGTGATCAGCCCCAGCATTTT; cdr3_aa: CASSLIFGLDSDQPQHF
d_call: .; v_call: TRBV7-8; clone_size: .; j_call: TRBJ2-2; cdr3_nt: TGTGCCAGCGGTAGGCAGACGAACACCGGGGAGCTGTTTTTT; cdr3_aa: CASGRQTNTGELFF